Presented here are 5 T cell receptor beta chains from one specimen sequenced in a study of T cell changes during pregnancy in multiple sclerosis. Clones were read by immunoSEQ multiplex PCR, and TCRdb kept only the in-frame ones, dropping some. The data hold around 31,000 clones, with 90% to 95% observed a single time. The material sequenced was CD4+ T cells from peripheral blood mononuclear cells, taken in the first trimester of pregnancy. These receptors all come from a female donor with multiple sclerosis, enrolled in a pregnancy study.

The count of this clone is one. The gene calls are TRBV6-1 and TRBJ2-1, with D tentatively TRBD1 (5 bases). V lost 0 bases, J lost 8 bases, and 14 bases lay in between. The CDR3 is made up of 15 amino acids. Per germline, CDR1 MNHNS and CDR2 SASEGT. CDR3: CASSEARKGVHEQFF. CDR3 DNA: TGTGCCAGCAGTGAAGCGCGAAAAGGGGTGCATGAGCAGTTCTTC.

The CDR3 is CASSLSLGGSQPQHF. The CDR3 coding sequence is TGTGCCAGCAGCTTATCTTTGGGGGGGAGTCAGCCCCAGCATTTT. The chain links TRBV7-2 to TRBJ1-5; TRBD1 is a possible D gene (5 bases). Germline CDR1 SGHTA, CDR2 FQGNSA. The V end was cut by 2 bases, the J end by 6 bases, with 14 bases between. CDR3 length equals 15 residues.

J is TRBJ2-7 and V is TRBV5-1; 7 bases match TRBD1. CDR1 and CDR2 from the germline V gene are SGHRS and YFSETQ. J gave up 7 bases and V 0 bases, and 10 bases lay outside the gene matches. This CDR3 has 15 residues. The CDR3 region has the DNA TGCGCCAGCAGCTTGGGGGACAGCTCCTTTCGGGAGCAGTACTTC. Its translation: CASSLGDSSFREQYF.

The V gene is TRBV18, the J gene TRBJ1-1, with TRBD1 matching 8 bases. V was clipped by 2 bases and J by 6 bases; unmatched bases: 5. The CDR3 contains 14 residues. The germline CDR1 and CDR2 sequences are KGHSH and LQKENI. CDR3 in amino acids: CASSPWTGWAEAFF. The CDR3 DNA reads TGTGCCAGCTCACCATGGACAGGGTGGGCTGAAGCTTTCTTT.

The chain carries TRBV29-1 and TRBJ1-2; D gene ambiguous. This CDR3 region has 12 residues. CDR1 SQVTM and CDR2 ANQGSEA come from the germline V gene. The V gene lost 3 bases and the J gene lost 2 bases, with 7 bases spanning the gap. CDR3 in amino acids: CSVEGTNYGYTF. CDR3 DNA sequence: TGCAGCGTTGAGGGCACAAACTATGGCTACACCTTC.